This T cell receptor beta chain was identified in a study of blood T cell repertoires in COVID-19. Study context: Sources were T cells, B-cell-depleted T cells, or PBMCs; the material itself was cDNA or gDNA.

V was cut by 6 bases and J by 16 bases, with 19 bases left in between. Germline assignment: CDR1 SNHLY and CDR2 FYNNEI. CDR3 length: 12 amino acids. In its sample, this clone was seen a few times. In the study's own analysis: Reference gene primer amplification yielded estimated nucleated cell counts. Profiling relied on immunoSEQ multiplex PCR, and the TCRdb table lists in-frame clones only, not all of them. V and J calls and clone size are copied from that table; D and trimming were computed from the DNA. The sample comprises a few hundred thousand clones, 85% to 90% of which are singletons, and 0.95% to 1% rests with the top ten.

The clonotype comes from a woman aged 35 to 49 who had recovered from COVID-19. Sequenced sample: peripheral blood. The rearrangement joins TRBV2 to TRBJ2-1; D perhaps matches TRBD2 (6 bases). The CDR3 loop reads CASREGMGSSFF. Written as DNA, the CDR3 is TGTGCCAGCAGGGAGGGTATGGGGTCCTCTTTCTTC.